This record covers a single T cell receptor beta chain. The sample is drawn from a study of cytomegalovirus exposure and HLA in healthy donors. Germline values: CDR1 MNHEY, CDR2 SMNVEV (reference sequence). This CDR3 spans 14 amino acids. V gave up 5 bases and J gave up 4 bases; unmatched junction bases: 3. The PCR had 60 Vbeta and 13 Jbeta primers. Produced via immunoSEQ multiplex PCR; TCRdb's table is partial and in-frame only. Here the sample spans fewer than 250,000 clones, 85% to 90% being singletons. The sequencing sample was made of PBMCs. This clonotype was sampled from a young woman in good health and CMV-seronegative. The V gene is TRBV27, the J gene TRBJ2-2; 8 bases match TRBD1. The CDR3 here is CASSPQGATGELFF. DNA of the CDR3: TGTGCCAGCAGTCCGCAGGGGGCCACCGGGGAGCTGTTTTTT.